This TCR beta chain was captured by sequencing in a study of shared clonotypes between healthy human individuals. With respect to this clone: Its antigen remains unknown.

The repertoire was sequenced with immunoSEQ multiplex PCR; TCRdb's copy has only in-frame clones and lacks some. The sample has over a million clones, roughly 95% seen once; the top ten hold approximately 1%. Trimming took off 4 bases at V and 7 bases at J, with 16 bases between the two ends. The CDR3 is 14 amino acids. Germline V gene lookup returns CDR1 MNHEY and CDR2 SVGAGI. Overall study results and limits: Larger richness was generally estimated for naive than memory subsets.

The chain links TRBV6-5 to TRBJ1-2, with D perhaps matching TRBD1 (5 bases). This clonotype originated in a man aged 25 to 45 in good health. Sequenced: naive CD4+ T cells sorted from blood. Noted subset: CD45RA+ positively selected. The CDR3 DNA follows: TGTGCCAGCAGTTTTGACCGGGGGGTTGGTGGCTACACCTTC. Amino acids: CASSFDRGVGGYTF.